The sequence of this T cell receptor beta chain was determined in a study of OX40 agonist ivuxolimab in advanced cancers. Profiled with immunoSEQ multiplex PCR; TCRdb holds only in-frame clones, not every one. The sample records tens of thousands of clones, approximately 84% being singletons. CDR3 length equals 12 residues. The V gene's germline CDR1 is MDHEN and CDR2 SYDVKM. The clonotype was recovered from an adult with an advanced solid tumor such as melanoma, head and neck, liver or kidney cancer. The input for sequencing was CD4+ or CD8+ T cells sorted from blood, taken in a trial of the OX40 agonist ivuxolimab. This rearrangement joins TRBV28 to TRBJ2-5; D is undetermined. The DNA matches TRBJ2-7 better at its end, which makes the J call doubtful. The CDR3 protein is CASSLGVYEQYF. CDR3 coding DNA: TGTGCCAGCAGTTTAGGGGTCTACGAGCAGTACTTC.